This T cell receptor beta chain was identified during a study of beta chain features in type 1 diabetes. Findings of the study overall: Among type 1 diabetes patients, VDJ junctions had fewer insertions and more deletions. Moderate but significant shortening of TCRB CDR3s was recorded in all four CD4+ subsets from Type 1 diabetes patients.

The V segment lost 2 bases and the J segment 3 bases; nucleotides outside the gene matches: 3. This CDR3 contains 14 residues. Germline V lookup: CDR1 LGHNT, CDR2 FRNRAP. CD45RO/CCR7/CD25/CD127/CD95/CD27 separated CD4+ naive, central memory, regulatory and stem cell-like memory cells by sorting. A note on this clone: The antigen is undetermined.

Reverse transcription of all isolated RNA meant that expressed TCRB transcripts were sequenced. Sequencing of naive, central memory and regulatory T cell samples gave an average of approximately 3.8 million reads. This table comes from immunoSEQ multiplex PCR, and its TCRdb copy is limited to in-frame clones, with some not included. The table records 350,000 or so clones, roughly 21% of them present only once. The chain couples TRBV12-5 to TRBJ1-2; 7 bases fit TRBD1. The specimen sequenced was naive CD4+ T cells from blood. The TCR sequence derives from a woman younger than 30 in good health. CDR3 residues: CASGLSGQDYGYTF. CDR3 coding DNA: TGTGCTAGTGGTTTGTCCGGACAGGACTATGGCTACACCTTC.